This T cell receptor beta chain was observed in a study of blood T cell repertoires in COVID-19. Authors' processing steps: Counts of nucleated cells, estimated from reference gene primer amplification, were obtained. Clones were sequenced by immunoSEQ multiplex PCR, and TCRdb holds only the in-frame ones, with some missing. For V, J and clone size, that table is used; D and trimming come from the DNA. The sample carries fewer than 350,000 clones, roughly 90% recorded once. Seattle-derived patients entered the study during active infection and were followed longitudinally. The CDR3 has 16 residues. The V and J ends lost 3 bases and 6 bases, in that order; junction bases with no gene match: 10. CDR1 is LNHDA, CDR2 SQIVND, per germline (reference sequence).

The sample was peripheral blood. The rearrangement links TRBV19 to TRBJ2-4, with 8 bases matching TRBD1. The TCR comes from a woman in her 30s with COVID-19, enrolled during active disease. Here the CDR3 reads CASSIRGQGRLNIQYF. Here the CDR3 DNA reads TGTGCCAGTAGTATTCGCGGACAGGGAAGACTAAACATTCAGTACTTC. Filled out from reference TRBV19 and TRBJ2-4, the complete variable domain reads DGGITQSPKYLFRKEGQNVTLSCEQNLNHDAMYWYRQDPGQGLRLIYYSQIVNDFQKGDIAEGYSVSREKKESFPLTVTSAQKNPTAFYLCASSIRGQGRLNIQYFGAGTRLSVL.